The 15 T cell receptor beta chains in this list originate from one sample, sequenced in a study of beta chain features in type 1 diabetes. Notes on the study in general: Moderate yet significant TCRB CDR3 shortening was seen in Type 1 diabetes patients in all four CD4+ subsets.

The authors reverse transcribed all of the isolated RNA, so sequencing captured expressed TCRB transcripts. The repertoire was sequenced with immunoSEQ multiplex PCR; TCRdb's copy has only in-frame clones and lacks some. The data contain a few hundred thousand clones, 13% of them singletons. The antigens for these receptors are not known. The sequencing input was naive CD4+ T cells from blood. These receptor sequences come from a woman between 18 and 29 years old with type 1 diabetes.

The gene calls are TRBV7-2 and TRBJ1-1; no clear D. Germline assignment: CDR1 SGHTA and CDR2 FQGNSA. V dropped 1 base and J dropped 4 bases, with 7 bases sitting between them. The CDR3 is 13 residues long. The DNA of the CDR3 is TGTGCCAGCAGCTTAGGGGCAAGCACTGAAGCTTTCTTT. Protein: CASSLGASTEAFF.

This chain links TRBV18 with TRBJ2-1, with TRBD1 identical over 9 bases. CDR3 length: 15 residues. Germline CDR1 reads KGHSH; CDR2 reads LQKENI. Trimming at V came to 3 bases and at J to 2 bases, leaving 2 bases not matched to a gene. The CDR3 spells CASSPGQGPYNEQFF. Written as DNA, the CDR3 is TGTGCCAGCTCACCGGGACAGGGCCCCTACAATGAGCAGTTCTTC.

The J gene is TRBJ1-5, the V gene TRBV2, with 8 nucleotides matching TRBD1. This CDR3 has 15 residues. Losses at the gene ends were 6 bases for V and 5 bases for J; bases not matched to a gene: 9. Germline loops: CDR1 SNHLY, CDR2 FYNNEI. CDR3 in amino acids: CASRPWDRYDQPQHF. The CDR3 nucleotides read TGTGCCAGCAGACCCTGGGACAGGTATGATCAGCCCCAGCATTTT.

This clone has just a few counts. The J gene is TRBJ1-2, the V gene TRBV5-6; D ambiguous. CDR3 length: 14 residues. Trimming took off 4 bases at V and 6 bases at J, with 16 bases between the two ends. Per germline, CDR1 SGHDT and CDR2 YYEEEE. In nucleotides, the CDR3 is TGTGCCAGCAGCCCAAGAGCGGGGATTCATGGCTACACCTTC. Its protein is CASSPRAGIHGYTF.

The DNA for the CDR3 is TGTGCCAGTAGTAGGACGGGCCGAGGGAACGGCTACACCTTC. It encodes CASSRTGRGNGYTF. The chain employs TRBV19 and TRBJ1-2; D ambiguous. CDR1 and CDR2 (germline): LNHDA, SQIVND (reference sequence). V shed 4 bases and J shed 8 bases, with 17 bases lying between them. This CDR3 spans 14 amino acids. Combining the CDR3 with reference TRBV19 and TRBJ1-2 gives the whole variable domain DGGITQSPKYLFRKEGQNVTLSCEQNLNHDAMYWYRQDPGQGLRLIYYSQIVNDFQKGDIAEGYSVSREKKESFPLTVTSAQKNPTAFYLCASSRTGRGNGYTFGSGTRLTVV.

The chain links TRBV5-1 to TRBJ2-3; 9 bases are shared with TRBD2. CDR1 and CDR2 (germline): SGHRS, YFSETQ. V was pared by 5 bases and J by 4 bases, with 5 bases of the junction left unmatched. CDR3 size: 14 residues. As DNA, the CDR3 is TGCGCCAGCAGTCTAGCGGGGAGCGCAGATACGCAGTATTTT. This sequence encodes CASSLAGSADTQYF.

This clone was seen more than once but under ten times. The rearrangement links TRBV5-4 to TRBJ1-2; TRBD1 agrees at 12 bases. After removal of 0 bases from V and 8 bases from J, the junction contained 8 bases not matched to a gene. The CDR3 sequence is 16 residues long. In germline, CDR1 is SGHNT, CDR2 YYREEE (reference sequence). CDR3 bases: TGTGCCAGCAGCTTGGCCGGGACAGGGGGCGCGGGGGGCTACACCTTC. Amino acids: CASSLAGTGGAGGYTF.

CDR3 protein: CASTPRGDQPQHF. The CDR3 bases are TGTGCCAGCACCCCTAGGGGTGATCAGCCCCAGCATTTT. This chain uses TRBV6-1 with TRBJ1-5; tentative D call: TRBD1 (5 bases). This CDR3 has 13 residues. Trimming pared 7 bases from V and 5 bases from J, leaving 12 bases between. Germline CDR1 MNHNS, CDR2 SASEGT.

In its sample, this clone was seen a few times. The chain has TRBV18 and TRBJ1-5; a possible D gene is TRBD1 (5 bases). This CDR3 is built from 15 residues. Per germline, CDR1 KGHSH and CDR2 LQKENI. Trimming took 6 bases from V and 3 from J, leaving 15 bases between them. DNA for the CDR3: TGTGCCAGCTCGGGTGGGGCCAGTTCCAATCAGCCCCAGCATTTT. Protein: CASSGGASSNQPQHF.

The V gene is TRBV27, the J gene TRBJ2-3; no reliable D call. The V gene's germline CDR1 is MNHEY and CDR2 SMNVEV (reference sequence). The CDR3 sequence is 14 residues long. The V gene lost 0 bases and the J gene lost 5 bases, with 9 bases spanning the gap. This CDR3 reads CASSLSHSGDTQYF. DNA for the CDR3: TGTGCCAGCAGTTTATCGCACTCAGGAGATACGCAGTATTTT.

The rearrangement joins TRBV11-3 to TRBJ2-1; 7 nucleotides match TRBD1. This CDR3 comprises 12 residues. Germline V lookup: CDR1 SGHNT, CDR2 YENEEA. Trimming at V came to 6 bases and at J to 6 bases, leaving 2 bases not matched to a gene. The DNA for the CDR3 is TGTGCCAGCAGTTCAGGGGGCAATGAGCAGTTCTTC. It specifies CASSSGGNEQFF.

The chain is built from TRBV6-6 and TRBJ1-1, with TRBD1 matching over 7 bases. This CDR3 contains 14 residues. The germline CDR1 and CDR2 sequences are MNHNY and SVGAGI (reference sequence). Unmatched junction bases numbered 8, after V lost 5 bases and J lost 5 bases. The DNA of the CDR3 is TGTGCCAGCAGTAGACAGGGAATGGAGACTGAAGCTTTCTTT. This encodes CASSRQGMETEAFF.

This clone was counted only a few times. The chain combines TRBV30 with TRBJ2-1, with 8 bases identical to TRBD1. CDR1 GTSNPN and CDR2 SVGIG come from the germline V gene (reference sequence). After removal of 4 bases from V and 8 bases from J, the junction contained 19 bases not matched to a gene. The CDR3 contains 17 residues. In nucleotides, the CDR3 is TGTGCCTGGACCCAACTACGGACAGGGAGAGGGTTCGATGAGCAGTTCTTC. It codes for CAWTQLRTGRGFDEQFF.

The gene calls are TRBV29-1 and TRBJ1-1, with 9 bases aligning to TRBD1. This CDR3 has 15 residues. Germline CDR1 and CDR2: SQVTM and ANQGSEA. J gave up 0 bases and V 4 bases, and 6 bases lay outside the gene matches. DNA of the CDR3: TGCAGCGTTGGTAGGACAGGGGCCGTGAACACTGAAGCTTTCTTT. This gives the protein CSVGRTGAVNTEAFF.

V usage is TRBV6-6 and J usage is TRBJ2-7; tentatively, D is TRBD1 (5 bases). The CDR3 runs 14 residues. Germline V gene sequence: CDR1 MNHNY, CDR2 SVGAGI (reference sequence). The V and J ends lost 6 bases and 2 bases respectively, with 14 bases between them. CDR3 nucleotides: TGTGCCAGCAGCCCCGTCGGACACACCTACGAGCAGTACGTC. It specifies CASSPVGHTYEQYV.